Sequencing of this TCR beta chain was carried out in a study of identical twins. Study-wide findings and caveats: Fewer insertions were carried by abundant cord blood beta clonotypes, but none was seen in memory repertoires.

TCRdb independently ran MiXCR on the 5' RACE reads; one entry per CDR3 protein. The sample has approximately 630,000 distinct CDR3 sequences, under 8.5% seen once. This clonotype has a count of ten or more. The antigen remains undetermined. CDR1 MGHRA and CDR2 YSYEKL come from the germline V gene. The length of the CDR3 is 15 residues. Trimming removed 0 bases at V and 0 bases at J, with 8 bases between. These data are also associated with another study on yellow fever vaccine responses in identical twins.

The chain recombines TRBV4-1 with TRBJ2-5; no reliable D call. Material: PBMCs. This receptor was identified in a woman between 18 and 29 years old in good health. CDR3 bases: TGCGCCAGCAGCCAAGAGGTCGAAAACCAAGAGACCCAGTACTTC. It is translated as CASSQEVENQETQYF.